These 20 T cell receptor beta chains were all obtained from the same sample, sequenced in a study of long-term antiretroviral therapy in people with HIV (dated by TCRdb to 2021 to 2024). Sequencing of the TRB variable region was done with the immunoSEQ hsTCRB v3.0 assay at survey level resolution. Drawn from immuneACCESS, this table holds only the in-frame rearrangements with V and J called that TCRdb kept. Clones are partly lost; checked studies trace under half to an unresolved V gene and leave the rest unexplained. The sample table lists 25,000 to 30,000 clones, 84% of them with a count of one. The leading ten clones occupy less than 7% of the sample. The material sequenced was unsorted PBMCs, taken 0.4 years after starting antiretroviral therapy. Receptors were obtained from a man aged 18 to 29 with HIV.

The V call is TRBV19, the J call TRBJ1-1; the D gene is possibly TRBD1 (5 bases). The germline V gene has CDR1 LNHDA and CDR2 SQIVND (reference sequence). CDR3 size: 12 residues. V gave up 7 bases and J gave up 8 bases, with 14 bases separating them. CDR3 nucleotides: TGTGCCAGTACGTATGGGGGAGCGGAAGCTTTCTTT. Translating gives CASTYGGAEAFF.

CDR3 in amino acids: CATSIDRVNPYGYTF. In DNA, the CDR3 is TGTGCCACCAGCATCGACAGGGTGAACCCCTATGGCTACACCTTC. The rearrangement links TRBV15 to TRBJ1-2; 7 nucleotides line up with TRBD1. Trimming at V came to 4 bases and at J to 4 bases, leaving 9 bases not matched to a gene. The CDR3 contains 15 residues. The V gene's germline CDR1 is LNHNV and CDR2 YYDKDF (reference sequence).

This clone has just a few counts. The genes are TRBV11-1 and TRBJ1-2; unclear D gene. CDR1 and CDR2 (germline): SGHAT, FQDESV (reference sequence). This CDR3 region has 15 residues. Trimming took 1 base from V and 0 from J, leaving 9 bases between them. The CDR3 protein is CASSLGADTNYGYTF. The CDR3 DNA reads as TGTGCCAGCAGCTTAGGAGCGGATACTAACTATGGCTACACCTTC.

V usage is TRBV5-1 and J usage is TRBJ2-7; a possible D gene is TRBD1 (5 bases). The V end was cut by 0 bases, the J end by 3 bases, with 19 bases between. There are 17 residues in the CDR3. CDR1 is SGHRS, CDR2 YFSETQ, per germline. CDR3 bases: TGCGCCAGCAGCTTGGAGGGGTGGGGTAAGAGAAACTACGAGCAGTACTTC. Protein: CASSLEGWGKRNYEQYF.

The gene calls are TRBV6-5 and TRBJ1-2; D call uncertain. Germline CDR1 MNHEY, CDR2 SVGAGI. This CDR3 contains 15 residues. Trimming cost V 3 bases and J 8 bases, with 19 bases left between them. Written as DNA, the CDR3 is TGTGCCAGCAGTTATAATCCGGGCGGAATAAGCGGCTACACCTTC. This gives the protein CASSYNPGGISGYTF.

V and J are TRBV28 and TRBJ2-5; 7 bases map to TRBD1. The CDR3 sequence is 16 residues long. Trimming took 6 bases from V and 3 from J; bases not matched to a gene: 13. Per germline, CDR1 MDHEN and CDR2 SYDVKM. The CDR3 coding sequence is TGTGCCAGCAGCCCAAGGTGGGGTGGACAGGAAGAGACCCAGTACTTC. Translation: CASSPRWGGQEETQYF.

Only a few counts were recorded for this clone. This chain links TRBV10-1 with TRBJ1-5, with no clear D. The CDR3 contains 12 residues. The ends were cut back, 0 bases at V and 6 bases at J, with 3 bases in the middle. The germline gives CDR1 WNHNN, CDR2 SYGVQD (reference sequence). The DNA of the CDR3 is TGCGCCAGCAGTGAGTCGGGTCAGCCCCAGCATTTT. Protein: CASSESGQPQHF.

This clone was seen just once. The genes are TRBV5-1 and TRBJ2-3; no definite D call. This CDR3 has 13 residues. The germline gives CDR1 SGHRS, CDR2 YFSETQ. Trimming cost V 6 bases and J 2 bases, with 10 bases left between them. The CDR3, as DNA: TGCGCCAGCACTCGGCCGGACACAGATACGCAGTATTTT. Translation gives CASTRPDTDTQYF.

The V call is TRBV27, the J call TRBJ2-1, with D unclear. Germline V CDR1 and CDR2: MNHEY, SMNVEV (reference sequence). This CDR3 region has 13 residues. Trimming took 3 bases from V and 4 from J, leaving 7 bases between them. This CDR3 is CASSFGLYNEQFF. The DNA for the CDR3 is TGTGCCAGCAGTTTCGGGCTATACAATGAGCAGTTCTTC.

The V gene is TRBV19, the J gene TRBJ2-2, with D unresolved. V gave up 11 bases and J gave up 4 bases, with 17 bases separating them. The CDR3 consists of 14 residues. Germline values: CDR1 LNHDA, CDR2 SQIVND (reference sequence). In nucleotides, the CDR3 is TGTGCCGTCCTTACCGTTCCCATCACCGGGGAGCTGTTTTTT. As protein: CAVLTVPITGELFF.

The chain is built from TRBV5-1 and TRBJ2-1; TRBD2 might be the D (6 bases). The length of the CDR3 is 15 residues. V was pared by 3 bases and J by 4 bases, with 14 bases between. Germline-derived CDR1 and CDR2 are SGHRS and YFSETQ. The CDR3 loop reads CASSSPLAPYNEQFF. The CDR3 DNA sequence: TGCGCCAGCAGCTCCCCGCTAGCGCCGTACAATGAGCAGTTCTTC.

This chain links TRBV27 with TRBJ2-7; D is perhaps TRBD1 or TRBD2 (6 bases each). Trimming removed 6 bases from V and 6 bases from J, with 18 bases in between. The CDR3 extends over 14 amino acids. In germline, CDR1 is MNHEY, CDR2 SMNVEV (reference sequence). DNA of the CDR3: TGTGCCAGCAGCCCGGGGGTGGGGGGCGGCGAGCAGTACTTC. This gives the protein CASSPGVGGGEQYF.

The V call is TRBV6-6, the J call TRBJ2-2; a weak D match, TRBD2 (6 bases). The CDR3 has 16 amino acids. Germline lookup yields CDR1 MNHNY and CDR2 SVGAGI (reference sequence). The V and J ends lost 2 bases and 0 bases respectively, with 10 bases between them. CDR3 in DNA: TGTGCCAGCAGTTACATGCCGGGAGCGAACACCGGGGAGCTGTTTTTT. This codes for CASSYMPGANTGELFF.

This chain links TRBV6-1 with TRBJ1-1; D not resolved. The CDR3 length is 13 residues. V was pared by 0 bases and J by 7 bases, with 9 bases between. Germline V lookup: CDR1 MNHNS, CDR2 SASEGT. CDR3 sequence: CASSEAWEYEAFF. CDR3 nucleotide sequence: TGTGCCAGCAGTGAAGCGTGGGAGTATGAAGCTTTCTTT.

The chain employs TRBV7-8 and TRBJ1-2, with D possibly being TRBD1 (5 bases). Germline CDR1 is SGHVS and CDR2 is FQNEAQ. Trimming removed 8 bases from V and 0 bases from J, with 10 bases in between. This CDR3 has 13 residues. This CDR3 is CASWGGANYGYTF. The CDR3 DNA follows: TGTGCCAGCTGGGGAGGGGCTAACTATGGCTACACCTTC. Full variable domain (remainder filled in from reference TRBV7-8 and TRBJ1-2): GAGVSQSPRYKVAKRGQDVALRCDPISGHVSLFWYQQALGQGPEFLTYFQNEAQLDKSGLPSDRFFAERPEGSVSTLKIQRTQQEDSAVYLCASWGGANYGYTFGSGTRLTVV.

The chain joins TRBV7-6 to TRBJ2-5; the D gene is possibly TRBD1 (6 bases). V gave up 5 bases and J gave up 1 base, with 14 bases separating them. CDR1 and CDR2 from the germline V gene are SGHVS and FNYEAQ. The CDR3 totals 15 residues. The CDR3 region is CASSPRPGVQETQYF. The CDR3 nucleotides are TGTGCCAGCAGCCCTCGACCAGGGGTCCAAGAGACCCAGTACTTC.

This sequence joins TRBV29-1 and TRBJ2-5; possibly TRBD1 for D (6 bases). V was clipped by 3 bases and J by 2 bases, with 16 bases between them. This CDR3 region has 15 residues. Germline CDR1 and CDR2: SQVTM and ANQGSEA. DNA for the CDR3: TGCAGCGTTGATGGGGGAGACACAGGGCAAGAGACCCAGTACTTC. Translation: CSVDGGDTGQETQYF.

The DNA of the CDR3 is TGCGCCAGCAGCTATCAGGGGAATAATGAAAAACTGTTTTTT. It encodes CASSYQGNNEKLFF. The chain uses TRBV5-1 and TRBJ1-4; the D gene is possibly TRBD1 (6 bases). Trimming removed 3 bases at V and 4 bases at J, with 10 bases between. Germline V gene sequence: CDR1 SGHRS, CDR2 YFSETQ. The length of the CDR3 is 14 residues.

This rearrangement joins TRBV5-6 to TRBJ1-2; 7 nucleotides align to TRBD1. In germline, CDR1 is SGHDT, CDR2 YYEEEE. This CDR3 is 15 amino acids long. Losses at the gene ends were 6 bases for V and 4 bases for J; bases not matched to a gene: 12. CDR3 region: CASTTTGFSSYGYTF. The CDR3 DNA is TGTGCCAGCACCACGACAGGGTTTAGTTCCTATGGCTACACCTTC.

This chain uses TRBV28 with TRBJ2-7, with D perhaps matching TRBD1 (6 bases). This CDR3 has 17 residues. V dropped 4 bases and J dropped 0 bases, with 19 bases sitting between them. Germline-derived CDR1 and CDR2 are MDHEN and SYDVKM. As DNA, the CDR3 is TGTGCCAGCAGTTCGGGTCCCAGGGGCCCTAGCTCCTACGAGCAGTACTTC. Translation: CASSSGPRGPSSYEQYF.